This passage covers 26 T cell receptor beta chains from one sample sequenced in a study of blood T cell repertoires in COVID-19. Data came from immunoSEQ multiplex PCR; TCRdb stores just in-frame clones and leaves some out. Here the sample spans 200,000 or so clones, around 83% being singletons. Sequenced sample: peripheral blood. The receptor source for this set is a man aged 35-49 years who had recovered from COVID-19.

This rearrangement joins TRBV29-1 to TRBJ2-4, with 8 nucleotides matching TRBD1. Germline values: CDR1 SQVTM, CDR2 ANQGSEA. Trimming took 7 bases from V and 8 from J; bases not matched to a gene: 7. This CDR3 is built from 12 residues. For the CDR3, the DNA is TGCAGCGCAGACAGGGGAGGAGACATTCAGTACTTC. Amino acid sequence: CSADRGGDIQYF.

The chain recombines TRBV6-5 with TRBJ2-3; D remains ambiguous. Germline CDR1 is MNHEY and CDR2 is SVGAGI. Trimming removed 0 bases at V and 7 bases at J, with 11 bases between. The CDR3 has 14 residues. The DNA for the CDR3 is TGTGCCAGCAGTTACTCGAACTCAGACAATACGCAGTATTTT. As protein: CASSYSNSDNTQYF.

This clone was counted a single time. This chain uses TRBV2 with TRBJ1-1, with 8 positions matching TRBD1. Losses at the gene ends were 6 bases for V and 0 bases for J; bases not matched to a gene: 6. The CDR3 is 15 residues long. The germline V gene encodes CDR1 SNHLY and CDR2 FYNNEI. CDR3 sequence (DNA): TGTGCCAGCAGGGCAGACAGGGGTCTGAACACTGAAGCTTTCTTT. It specifies CASRADRGLNTEAFF.

The J gene is TRBJ2-5, the V gene TRBV5-6; D not certain. V was shortened by 4 bases and J by 1 base, with 17 bases between the two germline ends. This CDR3 contains 16 residues. CDR1 SGHDT and CDR2 YYEEEE come from the germline V gene. CDR3 sequence: CASSPLANTIQETQYF. CDR3 bases: TGTGCCAGCAGCCCCCTGGCCAATACGATCCAAGAGACCCAGTACTTC.

The J gene is TRBJ1-2, the V gene TRBV18, with a weak D call TRBD1 (5 bases). Germline V CDR1 and CDR2: KGHSH, LQKENI. The germline V and J ends were trimmed by 2 bases and 4 bases, with 14 bases remaining between them. The CDR3 extends over 15 amino acids. CDR3 amino acids: CASSPGVGDFYGYTF. The CDR3 DNA is TGTGCCAGCTCACCAGGGGTAGGGGATTTCTATGGCTACACCTTC.

The chain uses TRBV15 and TRBJ1-1; D not resolved. This CDR3 region has 16 residues. The V gene lost 5 bases and the J gene lost 0 bases, with 16 bases spanning the gap. The germline CDR1 and CDR2 sequences are LNHNV and YYDKDF (reference sequence). The chain's CDR3 is CATSPRALHLNTEAFF. The CDR3 DNA is TGTGCCACCAGCCCCCGAGCCCTTCACCTGAACACTGAAGCTTTCTTT.

This chain links TRBV7-2 with TRBJ2-5; D uncertain. This CDR3 region has 13 residues. V gave up 3 bases and J gave up 4 bases, with 9 bases separating them. The V gene's germline CDR1 is SGHTA and CDR2 FQGNSA. CDR3 loop: CASSLNIGETQYF. CDR3 nucleotides: TGTGCCAGCAGCTTGAACATTGGAGAGACCCAGTACTTC.

CDR3 nucleotide sequence: TGTGCCAGTAGTATATTGGGGCGGGGGGAGCAGTTCTTC. It encodes CASSILGRGEQFF. The V call is TRBV19, the J call TRBJ2-1; 7 bases map to TRBD2. With 2 bases clipped from V and 10 bases from J, the junction kept 5 bases outside the gene matches. The germline V gene has CDR1 LNHDA and CDR2 SQIVND (reference sequence). This CDR3 is built from 13 residues.

The gene calls are TRBV2 and TRBJ1-1; the D gene is possibly TRBD1 (6 bases). Germline CDR1 and CDR2: SNHLY and FYNNEI. The CDR3 covers 15 residues. Trimming took 6 bases from V and 1 from J, leaving 15 bases between them. DNA of the CDR3: TGTGCCAGCAGCAGGCCTACAGGGAAGAACACTGAAGCTTTCTTT. Its protein product is CASSRPTGKNTEAFF.

This sequence joins TRBV7-2 and TRBJ2-7; 10 bases map to TRBD2. The CDR3 consists of 15 residues. Germline lookup yields CDR1 SGHTA and CDR2 FQGNSA. The junction had 7 bases not matched to a gene; V was cut back by 4 bases and J by 4 bases. CDR3 coding DNA: TGTGCCAGCAGCTCAGATGGGGGACTAGCGTACGAGCAGTACTTC. Its protein is CASSSDGGLAYEQYF.

The chain combines TRBV4-1 with TRBJ2-7; TRBD2 aligns across 9 bases. Looked up from germline, CDR1 is MGHRA and CDR2 is YSYEKL. This CDR3 spans 15 amino acids. After removal of 6 bases from V and 4 bases from J, the junction contained 10 bases not matched to a gene. CDR3 nucleotide sequence: TGCGCCAGCAGTCCGATAGCGGGAGCGGGTTACGAGCAGTACTTC. This sequence encodes CASSPIAGAGYEQYF.

The chain employs TRBV19 and TRBJ1-4; D gene unclear. The CDR3 covers 14 residues. Deletions cut 4 bases from V and 3 bases from J, with 9 bases between. Germline loops: CDR1 LNHDA, CDR2 SQIVND (reference sequence). CDR3: CASSTERANEKLFF. CDR3 coding DNA: TGTGCCAGTAGTACGGAGAGGGCTAATGAAAAACTGTTTTTT. The variable domain in full, with the rest retrieved from reference TRBV19 and TRBJ1-4, is DGGITQSPKYLFRKEGQNVTLSCEQNLNHDAMYWYRQDPGQGLRLIYYSQIVNDFQKGDIAEGYSVSREKKESFPLTVTSAQKNPTAFYLCASSTERANEKLFFGSGTQLSVL.

The chain combines TRBV5-8 with TRBJ2-1; 11 bases fit TRBD2. CDR3 length equals 17 residues. V dropped 3 bases and J dropped 9; count of bases not matched to a gene: 14. In germline, CDR1 is SGHTS, CDR2 YDEGEE. CDR3 DNA sequence: TGTGCCAGCAGCTCGGGGAGCCTAGCGGGAGGAGGGGGTGAGCAGTTCTTC. Translated: CASSSGSLAGGGGEQFF.

About this clone: Within the sample, other DNA sequences also encode this same CDR3. J is TRBJ2-2 and V is TRBV5-1; TRBD1 might be the D (6 bases). The CDR3 length is 15 residues. V was clipped by 0 bases and J by 4 bases, with 10 bases between them. Per the germline V gene, CDR1 is SGHRS and CDR2 is YFSETQ. CDR3 DNA sequence: TGCGCCAGCAGCTTGGTCAGGGGTGGCACCGGGGAGCTGTTTTTT. Translated, it gives CASSLVRGGTGELFF.

This clone has only one observation. The V and J genes are TRBV5-1 and TRBJ2-1, with 11 bases lining up with TRBD2. The CDR3 runs to 17 residues. CDR1 SGHRS and CDR2 YFSETQ come from the germline V gene. J lost 0 bases, V lost 4 bases, and 6 bases had no gene match. The CDR3 DNA reads as TGCGCCAGCAGCGGCCAACTAGCGGGAGTCTCCTACAATGAGCAGTTCTTC. Its protein is CASSGQLAGVSYNEQFF.

This sequence joins TRBV7-8 and TRBJ1-2; no clear D gene. Per germline, CDR1 SGHVS and CDR2 FQNEAQ. V dropped 1 base and J dropped 0 bases, with 9 bases sitting between them. The length of the CDR3 is 15 residues. The CDR3 reads CASSLVRSTNYGYTF. The CDR3 bases are TGTGCCAGCAGCTTAGTACGGAGTACTAACTATGGCTACACCTTC. The full variable domain, completed using reference TRBV7-8 and TRBJ1-2, is GAGVSQSPRYKVAKRGQDVALRCDPISGHVSLFWYQQALGQGPEFLTYFQNEAQLDKSGLPSDRFFAERPEGSVSTLKIQRTQQEDSAVYLCASSLVRSTNYGYTFGSGTRLTVV.

CDR3 nucleotide sequence: TGTGCCACCCAGAGACAGCGGGAAGAAAAACTGTTTTTT. Translation gives CATQRQREEKLFF. The genes are TRBV3-1 (or the pseudogene TRBV3-2) and TRBJ1-4; TRBD1 might be the D (5 bases). The CDR3 extends over 13 amino acids. Germline V gene data show CDR1 as LGHDT and CDR2 as YNNKEL (reference sequence). Between the trimmed V and J ends, which lost 10 bases and 8 bases, there was a span of 17 bases.

The rearrangement uses TRBV29-1 and TRBJ2-5, with 15 bases fitting TRBD2. Germline V gene data show CDR1 as SQVTM and CDR2 as ANQGSEA. Germline trimming cut 5 bases from V and 0 bases from J; bases unmatched to any gene: 10. CDR3 length: 18 amino acids. For the CDR3, the DNA is TGCAGCGTTTATGCCGGGACTAGCGGGGGGAGGTACCAAGAGACCCAGTACTTC. Encoded protein: CSVYAGTSGGRYQETQYF.

The chain employs TRBV27 and TRBJ1-5; 10 bases are a match to TRBD1. Germline CDR1 MNHEY, CDR2 SMNVEV (reference sequence). The CDR3 spans 14 residues. V was clipped by 5 bases and J by 9 bases; unmatched bases: 7. The CDR3 nucleotides read TGTGCCAGCAGTCTTAGACAGGGGGCAGGGCCCCAGCATTTT. Its translation: CASSLRQGAGPQHF.

The chain has TRBV5-6 and TRBJ2-3; D gene ambiguous. Per germline, CDR1 SGHDT and CDR2 YYEEEE. The V and J ends lost 0 bases and 2 bases respectively, with 7 bases between them. This CDR3 contains 14 residues. CDR3: CASSLGADTDTQYF. The CDR3 bases are TGTGCCAGCAGCTTGGGGGCTGACACAGATACGCAGTATTTT.

The chain employs TRBV2 and TRBJ1-1; D is unresolved. Germline V gene data show CDR1 as SNHLY and CDR2 as FYNNEI. Trimming removed 6 bases from V and 0 bases from J, with 11 bases in between. The CDR3 length is 14 residues. The CDR3 is CASRQELMNTEAFF. In DNA, the CDR3 is TGTGCCAGCAGGCAAGAGCTGATGAACACTGAAGCTTTCTTT. The complete variable domain, with remaining parts taken from reference TRBV2 and TRBJ1-1, reads EPEVTQTPSHQVTQMGQEVILRCVPISNHLYFYWYRQILGQKVEFLVSFYNNEISEKSEIFDDQFSVERPDGSNFTLKIRSTKLEDSAMYFCASRQELMNTEAFFGQGTRLTVV.

With respect to this clone: Within the sample, other DNA sequences also encode this same CDR3. J is TRBJ2-1 and V is TRBV29-1; TRBD1 matches 11 bases. Germline V CDR1 and CDR2: SQVTM, ANQGSEA. J gave up 3 bases and V 6 bases, and 1 base lay outside the gene matches. There are 13 residues in the CDR3. As DNA, the CDR3 is TGCAGCGTCGGGACAGGGGGCTACAATGAGCAGTTCTTC. Translating it yields CSVGTGGYNEQFF.

This chain links TRBV18 with TRBJ1-5, with D tentatively TRBD1 (5 bases). Germline lookup yields CDR1 KGHSH and CDR2 LQKENI. Trimming pared 1 base from V and 3 bases from J, leaving 19 bases between. The CDR3 is 18 amino acids. CDR3 in DNA: TGTGCCAGCTCACCACTGCCACTCTCGCCTGGGGCCAATCAGCCCCAGCATTTT. This translates into CASSPLPLSPGANQPQHF. Using reference TRBV18 and TRBJ1-5 for the parts outside the CDR3, the full variable domain is NAGVMQNPRHLVRRRGQEARLRCSPMKGHSHVYWYRQLPEEGLKFMVYLQKENIIDESGMPKERFSAEFPKEGPSILRIQQVVRGDSAAYFCASSPLPLSPGANQPQHFGDGTRLSIL.

The V and J genes are TRBV3-1 (or the pseudogene TRBV3-2) and TRBJ2-1; the D gene is possibly TRBD1 (5 bases). Trimming shortened V by 0 bases and J by 8 bases, and 5 bases separated the two germline ends. Looked up from germline, CDR1 is LGHDT and CDR2 is YNNKEL (reference sequence). The CDR3 covers 12 residues. The CDR3, as DNA: TGTGCCAGCAGCCAAGACAGGGATGAGCAGTTCTTC. It specifies CASSQDRDEQFF.

The chain recombines TRBV11-3 with TRBJ2-1; 7 bases are shared with TRBD1. V trimming: 3 bases; J trimming: 4 bases; junction bases outside the gene matches: 3. CDR1 is SGHNT and CDR2 is YENEEA in the germline V gene. The CDR3 loop spans 14 amino acids. CDR3 loop: CASSLGTAYNEQFF. CDR3 nucleotides: TGTGCCAGCAGCTTGGGGACAGCTTACAATGAGCAGTTCTTC.

Only one count was recorded for this clone. The chain joins TRBV5-6 to TRBJ2-2; D is possibly TRBD2 (5 bases). Trimming took off 0 bases at V and 7 bases at J, with 13 bases between the two ends. The length of the CDR3 is 15 residues. Per germline, CDR1 SGHDT and CDR2 YYEEEE. As DNA, the CDR3 is TGTGCCAGCAGCTTGGGGACTTATGCTGGCGGGGAGCTGTTTTTT. It translates to CASSLGTYAGGELFF.